Only a few counts were recorded for the clone carrying this T cell receptor beta chain. Its antigen is unidentified. This CDR3 has 14 residues. Trimming took 0 bases from V and 3 from J, leaving 8 bases between them. CDR1 and CDR2 (germline): MNHEY, SMNVEV (reference sequence). These data are taken from a study of T cell repertoires in cytomegalovirus infection. At the level of the study: It can be stated that public TCR beta signatures indicated CMV infection as well as a matching HLA type. General study points: HLA-C-restricted CMV clonotypes gave the most frequent clonotype in two of eight donors.

TCRdb redid the calling of the reads with MiXCR, one entry per CDR3 protein. The table includes just over 300,000 distinct CDR3 sequences, roughly 17% detected once. The source of this sequence is a human donor in good health (CMV status not recorded). Some clones in this sample may be carry-over from other donors' samples. The V and J genes are TRBV27 and TRBJ1-2; D gene unclear. The material sequenced was PBMCs. The chain's CDR3 is CASSLSQFDYGYTF. CDR3 coding DNA: TGTGCCAGCAGTTTATCTCAGTTCGACTATGGCTACACCTTC.